The 21 T cell receptor beta chains below were found in one sample sequenced in a study of cytomegalovirus exposure and HLA in healthy donors. Both 60 Vbeta primers and 13 Jbeta primers went into the PCR. The assay was immunoSEQ multiplex PCR, and TCRdb's table has in-frame clones only and misses some. Altogether around 130,000 clones are present, approximately 78% being singletons, with the ten largest covering 1.5% to 2%. Sample: PBMCs. These receptors originate from a man between 35 and 55 years old in good health and CMV-seronegative.

V and J are TRBV2 and TRBJ2-5, with D perhaps TRBD2 (5 bases). Between the trimmed V and J ends, which lost 8 bases and 7 bases, there was a span of 8 bases. CDR3 size: 10 residues. CDR1 and CDR2 (germline): SNHLY, FYNNEI. CDR3 residues: CASLGGTQYF. Here the CDR3 DNA reads TGTGCCAGCCTAGGAGGGACCCAGTACTTC. Drawing the rest from reference TRBV2 and TRBJ2-5, the complete variable domain is EPEVTQTPSHQVTQMGQEVILRCVPISNHLYFYWYRQILGQKVEFLVSFYNNEISEKSEIFDDQFSVERPDGSNFTLKIRSTKLEDSAMYFCASLGGTQYFGPGTRLLVL.

The chain has TRBV2 and TRBJ2-7; D unclear. Germline values: CDR1 SNHLY, CDR2 FYNNEI. CDR3 length: 10 amino acids. Trimming took 8 bases from V and 9 from J, leaving 11 bases between them. The CDR3 DNA sequence: TGTGCCAGCGAAATTACGAGGCAGTACTTC. It codes for CASEITRQYF.

This clone was counted once. The V gene is TRBV9, the J gene TRBJ1-1; a possible D gene is TRBD1 (6 bases). V gave up 7 bases and J gave up 7 bases, with 23 bases separating them. Germline CDR1 SGDLS, CDR2 YYNGEE. This CDR3 is 15 amino acids long. Here the CDR3 reads CASFPTSQGPCEAFF. As DNA, the CDR3 is TGTGCCAGCTTCCCCACCTCACAGGGCCCCTGTGAAGCTTTCTTT.

The genes are TRBV5-6 and TRBJ1-1; 11 nucleotides line up with TRBD1. The CDR3 loop spans 15 amino acids. The J segment lost 4 bases and the V segment lost 4 bases, leaving 6 bases of the junction unmatched. From germline, CDR1 is SGHDT and CDR2 YYEEEE. The CDR3 sequence is CASSGGQGAFTEAFF. The CDR3 DNA follows: TGTGCCAGCAGCGGCGGACAGGGGGCTTTCACTGAAGCTTTCTTT.

Points on this clone: Other DNA sequences in the same sample also yield this CDR3. V and J are TRBV7-3 and TRBJ2-2, with D unresolved. CDR1 is SGHTA, CDR2 FQGTGA, per germline. The CDR3 consists of 13 residues. Deletions cut 0 bases from V and 4 bases from J, with 3 bases between. CDR3 sequence (DNA): TGTGCCAGCAGCTTAACTAGCACCGGGGAGCTGTTTTTT. Translating it yields CASSLTSTGELFF.

The J gene is TRBJ1-5, the V gene TRBV19; TRBD1 agrees at 11 bases. Germline V CDR1 and CDR2: LNHDA, SQIVND (reference sequence). The CDR3 totals 18 residues. Trimming removed 10 bases from V and 0 bases from J; junction bases left unmatched: 14. In DNA form, the CDR3 reads TGTGCCACTAGGCCCCGAGGACAGGGGGCAAATAGCAATCAGCCCCAGCATTTT. It encodes CATRPRGQGANSNQPQHF.

The V call is TRBV6-4, the J call TRBJ2-1; no reliable D call. The CDR3 totals 14 residues. The germline CDR1 and CDR2 sequences are MRHNA and SNTAGT. Trimming cost V 2 bases and J 6 bases, with 11 bases left between them. This CDR3 is CASSDEEGSNEQFF. The CDR3 DNA follows: TGTGCCAGCAGTGACGAGGAAGGAAGCAATGAGCAGTTCTTC.

CDR3 sequence reads: CASSRDPQGSYNSPLHF. The CDR3 DNA follows: TGTGCCAGCAGCCGAGACCCTCAGGGCTCCTATAATTCACCCCTCCACTTT. The chain combines TRBV7-2 with TRBJ1-6, with D possibly TRBD1 on 5 matching bases. CDR1 is SGHTA and CDR2 is FQGNSA in the germline V gene. There are 17 residues in the CDR3. The ends were cut back, 5 bases at V and 0 bases at J, with 14 bases in the middle.

The J gene is TRBJ1-1, the V gene TRBV5-1; D not certain. CDR1 is SGHRS, CDR2 YFSETQ, per germline. Trimming cost V 0 bases and J 7 bases, with 13 bases left between them. CDR3 length equals 14 residues. The CDR3 coding sequence is TGCGCCAGCAGCTTGGATGGGCGAGCCGGTGAAGCTTTCTTT. Protein: CASSLDGRAGEAFF.

The CDR3 loop reads CARWQYNQPQHF. DNA of the CDR3: TGTGCCAGGTGGCAGTACAATCAGCCCCAGCATTTT. The chain combines TRBV19 with TRBJ1-5; D not certain. The germline gives CDR1 LNHDA, CDR2 SQIVND (reference sequence). The CDR3 length is 12 residues. V was shortened by 9 bases and J by 3 bases, with 9 bases between the two germline ends.

The V gene is TRBV6-6, the J gene TRBJ1-2, with a tentative D call TRBD1 (5 bases). Trimming took off 8 bases at V and 1 base at J, with 8 bases between the two ends. The germline gives CDR1 MNHNY, CDR2 SVGAGI (reference sequence). The length of the CDR3 is 12 residues. Here the CDR3 DNA reads TGTGCCAGCTCGGGGGTTAACTATGGCTACACCTTC. Translation gives CASSGVNYGYTF.

The chain is built from TRBV7-9 and TRBJ2-1; maybe TRBD1 (6 bases). Germline loops: CDR1 SEHNR, CDR2 FQNEAQ (reference sequence). V lost 2 bases to trimming and J lost 7 bases, with 21 bases between them. The CDR3 sequence is 17 residues long. The DNA for the CDR3 is TGTGCCAGCAGCTTACACCGGACAGACCCCGGGAAGAATGAGCAGTTCTTC. This gives the protein CASSLHRTDPGKNEQFF.

The CDR3 nucleotides read TGTGCCAGCAGCTTGGGGGCAGGGAAGGAGACCCAGTACTTC. It yields the protein CASSLGAGKETQYF. The rearrangement uses TRBV9 and TRBJ2-5, with D possibly matching TRBD1 (6 bases). V lost 4 bases and J 5 bases, leaving 15 bases between the germline ends. Per germline, CDR1 SGDLS and CDR2 YYNGEE. The CDR3 consists of 14 residues.

The chain employs TRBV19 and TRBJ2-7, with 7 bases identical to TRBD2. V lost 10 bases and J lost 0; bases outside the gene matches: 18. The CDR3 covers 17 residues. The germline gives CDR1 LNHDA, CDR2 SQIVND (reference sequence). In nucleotides, the CDR3 is TGTGCCACTTCAAAGGGAGGGCTAGCGGAAATCTCCTACGAGCAGTACTTC. It encodes CATSKGGLAEISYEQYF.

The V and J genes are TRBV5-1 and TRBJ1-2, with 8 bases lining up with TRBD1. This CDR3 comprises 15 residues. Looked up from germline, CDR1 is SGHRS and CDR2 is YFSETQ. V dropped 0 bases and J dropped 5; count of bases not matched to a gene: 6. The CDR3 bases are TGCGCCAGCAGCTTGGATAGCAGGGGGCTGTATGGCTACACCTTC. Translating gives CASSLDSRGLYGYTF.

The chain recombines TRBV5-4 with TRBJ1-1; D perhaps matches TRBD1 (6 bases). The germline V gene has CDR1 SGHNT and CDR2 YYREEE (reference sequence). This CDR3 is 14 amino acids long. The V end was cut by 5 bases, the J end by 1 base, with 12 bases between. The CDR3 sequence is CASSLTGRNTEAFF. The CDR3 bases are TGTGCCAGCAGTCTCACAGGGAGGAACACTGAAGCTTTCTTT.

This clone was observed a few times. This sequence joins TRBV5-6 and TRBJ2-3, with TRBD2 identical over 13 bases. The germline V gene has CDR1 SGHDT and CDR2 YYEEEE. The CDR3 is 17 residues long. Losses at the gene ends were 4 bases for V and 6 bases for J; bases not matched to a gene: 11. This CDR3 reads CASSRLLAGGPSDTQYF. The CDR3 region has the DNA TGTGCCAGCAGCCGCCTACTAGCGGGAGGGCCGTCTGATACGCAGTATTTT.

V is TRBV29-1 and J is TRBJ2-3; D not certain. Germline assignment: CDR1 SQVTM and CDR2 ANQGSEA. This CDR3 has 12 residues. The V gene lost 4 bases and the J gene lost 1 base, with 6 bases spanning the gap. The CDR3 protein is CSVAQGTDTQYF. CDR3 in DNA: TGCAGCGTTGCCCAGGGCACAGATACGCAGTATTTT.

This chain joins TRBV29-1 and TRBJ1-2; 10 nucleotides agree with TRBD1. The CDR3 has 15 residues. V shed 4 bases, J shed 1 base, and the junction held 6 bases outside the gene matches. Germline V gene data show CDR1 as SQVTM and CDR2 as ANQGSEA. The CDR3 reads CSVGVGQGLNYGYTF. The CDR3 DNA reads TGCAGCGTTGGCGTGGGACAGGGGCTTAACTATGGCTACACCTTC.

This clone has just a few counts. V usage is TRBV30 and J usage is TRBJ2-3; 9 bases align to TRBD2. Germline V lookup: CDR1 GTSNPN, CDR2 SVGIG (reference sequence). The J segment lost 4 bases and the V segment lost 4 bases, leaving 18 bases of the junction unmatched. The CDR3 extends over 18 amino acids. The CDR3 loop reads CAWTLAGPFLGGADTQYF. For the CDR3, the DNA is TGTGCCTGGACACTAGCGGGTCCCTTCTTGGGGGGGGCAGATACGCAGTATTTT.

The chain carries TRBV7-2 and TRBJ2-5; D perhaps matches TRBD2 (6 bases). Germline CDR1 is SGHTA and CDR2 is FQGNSA. The CDR3 length is 14 residues. The V and J ends lost 2 bases and 0 bases respectively, with 7 bases between them. The CDR3 loop is CASSLWGDQETQYF. DNA for the CDR3: TGTGCCAGCAGCTTATGGGGGGACCAAGAGACCCAGTACTTC. Drawing the rest from reference TRBV7-2 and TRBJ2-5, the complete variable domain is GAGVSQSPSNKVTEKGKDVELRCDPISGHTALYWYRQSLGQGLEFLIYFQGNSAPDKSGLPSDRFSAERTGGSVSTLTIQRTQQEDSAVYLCASSLWGDQETQYFGPGTRLLVL.